These T cell receptor beta chains were read from a single sample in a study of beta chain features in type 1 diabetes. TCRdb's copy holds only in-frame clones and misses some; the assay was immunoSEQ multiplex PCR. The sample lists fewer than 300,000 clones, about a fifth occurring once. Material for sequencing was naive CD4+ T cells from blood. These receptors all come from a woman in her thirties or forties with type 1 diabetes. Each CDR3 is given with its conserved first and last residue. A D gene is named only where the DNA matches it firmly. Not every row has a clone size; where given, it reads once, few, many or a size class.

V gene: TRBV18; J gene: TRBJ2-3; clone size: few; D gene: TRBD1; CDR3 length: 16; CDR3 DNA: TGTGCCAGCTCACAAGGGAGTGAGGGGGCACGATATACGCAGTATTTT; CDR3 protein: CASSQGSEGARYTQYF
V gene: TRBV10-3; J gene: TRBJ2-1; clone size: -; D gene: -; CDR3 length: 11; CDR3 DNA: TGTGCCATCAGTCCGGGGGATGAGCAGTTCTTC; CDR3 protein: CAISPGDEQFF
V gene: TRBV9; J gene: TRBJ2-7; clone size: -; D gene: TRBD1; CDR3 length: 14; CDR3 DNA: TGTGCCAGCAGCGCCGGACAGGACCCCTACGAGCAGTACTTC; CDR3 protein: CASSAGQDPYEQYF
V gene: TRBV2; J gene: TRBJ2-5; clone size: -; D gene: -; CDR3 length: 14; CDR3 DNA: TGTGCCAGCAGTTCTTTGACAGCCCAAGAGACCCAGTACTTC; CDR3 protein: CASSSLTAQETQYF
V gene: TRBV30; J gene: TRBJ2-3; clone size: once; D gene: -; CDR3 length: 18; CDR3 DNA: TGTGCCTGGGGGGGCCCTAGCCCTATGACTTCTAGCACAGATACGCAGTATTTT; CDR3 protein: CAWGGPSPMTSSTDTQYF
V gene: TRBV6-5; J gene: TRBJ2-1; clone size: -; D gene: TRBD2; CDR3 length: 14; CDR3 DNA: TGTGCCAGCAGCACGGGACTAGTCCCGAATGAGCAGTTCTTC; CDR3 protein: CASSTGLVPNEQFF
V gene: TRBV6-5; J gene: TRBJ2-1; clone size: -; D gene: TRBD2; CDR3 length: 14; CDR3 DNA: TGTGCCAGCAGTTCCCGGACTAGCGAGAATGAGCAGTTCTTC; CDR3 protein: CASSSRTSENEQFF
V gene: TRBV7-2; J gene: TRBJ1-5; clone size: -; D gene: -; CDR3 length: 13; CDR3 DNA: TGTGCCAGCAGCTTAACGGGAATTCAGCCCCAGCATTTT; CDR3 protein: CASSLTGIQPQHF
V gene: TRBV28; J gene: TRBJ1-3; clone size: once; D gene: -; CDR3 length: 16; CDR3 DNA: TGTGCCAGCAGTTTATGGGTCGGTAGCTCTGGAAACACCATATATTTT; CDR3 protein: CASSLWVGSSGNTIYF
V gene: TRBV23-1; J gene: TRBJ2-1; clone size: -; D gene: -; CDR3 length: 18; CDR3 DNA: TGCGCCAGCAGTCAATCGCGGGGACGGGGCATCTCCTACAATGAGCAGTTCTTC; CDR3 protein: CASSQSRGRGISYNEQFF
V gene: TRBV6-5; J gene: TRBJ2-6; clone size: few; D gene: -; CDR3 length: 15; CDR3 DNA: TGTGCCAGCAGTACATGGAGCTCTGGGGCCAACGTCCTGACTTTC; CDR3 protein: CASSTWSSGANVLTF
V gene: TRBV4-3; J gene: TRBJ1-6; clone size: -; D gene: -; CDR3 length: 16; CDR3 DNA: TGCGCCAGCAGCCAAGAGGGGGCCGCGTTCAATTCACCCCTCCACTTT; CDR3 protein: CASSQEGAAFNSPLHF
V gene: TRBV20-1; J gene: TRBJ2-7; clone size: few; D gene: TRBD2; CDR3 length: 11; CDR3 DNA: TGCAGTGCCGGGGGGGTCTACGAGCAGTACTTC; CDR3 protein: CSAGGVYEQYF
V gene: TRBV9; J gene: TRBJ1-3; clone size: few; D gene: TRBD1; CDR3 length: 15; CDR3 DNA: TGTGCCAGCAGCGGAGGGGGCTCCATCAAGTACACCATATATTTT; CDR3 protein: CASSGGGSIKYTIYF
V gene: TRBV29-1; J gene: TRBJ1-1; clone size: few; D gene: -; CDR3 length: 11; CDR3 DNA: TGCAGCGTCGGGGTGGTCACTGAAGCTTTCTTT; CDR3 protein: CSVGVVTEAFF
V gene: TRBV7-2; J gene: TRBJ2-1; clone size: few; D gene: TRBD2; CDR3 length: 15; CDR3 DNA: TGTGCCAGCAGCCTACTGACTAGCGGGATTGATGAGCAGTTCTTC; CDR3 protein: CASSLLTSGIDEQFF
V gene: TRBV18; J gene: TRBJ2-7; clone size: -; D gene: -; CDR3 length: 16; CDR3 DNA: TGTGCCAGCTCACCACCTTTCGAGGGGGAGGGAGACGAGCAGTACTTC; CDR3 protein: CASSPPFEGEGDEQYF